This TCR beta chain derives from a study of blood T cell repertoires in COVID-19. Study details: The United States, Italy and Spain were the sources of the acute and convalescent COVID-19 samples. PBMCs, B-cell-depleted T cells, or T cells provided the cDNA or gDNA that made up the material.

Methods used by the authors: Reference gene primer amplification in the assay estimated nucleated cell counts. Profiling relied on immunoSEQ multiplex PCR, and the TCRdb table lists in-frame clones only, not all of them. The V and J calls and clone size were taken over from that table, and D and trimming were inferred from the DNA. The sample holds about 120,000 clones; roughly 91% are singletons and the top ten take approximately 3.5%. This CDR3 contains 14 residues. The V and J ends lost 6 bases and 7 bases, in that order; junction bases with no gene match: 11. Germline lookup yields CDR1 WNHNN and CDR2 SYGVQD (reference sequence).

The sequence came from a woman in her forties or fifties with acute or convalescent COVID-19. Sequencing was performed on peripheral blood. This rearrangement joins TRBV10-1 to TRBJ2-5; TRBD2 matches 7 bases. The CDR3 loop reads CASSTGTTGGTQYF. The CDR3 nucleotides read TGCGCCAGCAGCACCGGGACTACCGGGGGGACCCAGTACTTC.